The 29 T cell receptor beta chains below were found in one sample sequenced in a study of blood T cell repertoires in COVID-19. Clones were read by immunoSEQ multiplex PCR, and TCRdb kept only the in-frame ones, dropping some. The sample yields some 83,000 clones, approximately 89% seen once. The sample taken for sequencing was peripheral blood. The receptors here all came from a man aged 45 to 65 with acute or convalescent COVID-19.

The chain links TRBV9 to TRBJ2-4, with D possibly TRBD1 on 5 matching bases. V was pared by 0 bases and J by 14 bases, with 21 bases between. Per germline, CDR1 SGDLS and CDR2 YYNGEE. The CDR3 consists of 15 residues. For the CDR3, the DNA is TGTGCCAGCAGCGTAGGTTTAGATGATGGCAGGGAAAAGTACTTC. It translates to CASSVGLDDGREKYF.

The chain is built from TRBV28 and TRBJ2-1; 7 bases agree with TRBD1. V trimming: 8 bases; J trimming: 2 bases; junction bases outside the gene matches: 6. Per the germline V gene, CDR1 is MDHEN and CDR2 is SYDVKM. CDR3 length equals 14 residues. CDR3 nucleotides: TGTGCCAGCTCAGACAGGGAACCCTACAATGAGCAGTTCTTC. Protein sequence: CASSDREPYNEQFF.

The J gene is TRBJ2-1, the V gene TRBV4-1; a possible D gene is TRBD2 (6 bases). Germline V gene data show CDR1 as MGHRA and CDR2 as YSYEKL. Trimming took off 3 bases at V and 0 bases at J, with 15 bases between the two ends. This CDR3 is 17 amino acids long. The CDR3 DNA reads as TGCGCCAGCAGCCATGGGGAGGACACGAGCTCCTACAATGAGCAGTTCTTC. It yields the protein CASSHGEDTSSYNEQFF.

This sequence joins TRBV11-2 and TRBJ2-3, with 16 nucleotides matching TRBD2. The CDR3 runs to 18 residues. V lost 2 bases, J lost 10 bases, and 12 bases stayed unmatched. Germline V gene lookup returns CDR1 SGHAT and CDR2 FQNNGV. Here the CDR3 DNA reads TGTGCCAGCAGCTTAATAGGGACTAGCGGGGGGGCCAATTTTTCGCAGTATTTT. Its protein product is CASSLIGTSGGANFSQYF.

The V call is TRBV7-2, the J call TRBJ1-3; TRBD1 agrees at 11 bases. The trim removed 5 bases at V and 2 bases at J, leaving 2 bases unmatched. Per germline, CDR1 SGHTA and CDR2 FQGNSA. This CDR3 region has 15 residues. Here the CDR3 DNA reads TGTGCCAGCAGCATGGACAGGGGGCCTGGAAACACCATATATTTT. Translating it yields CASSMDRGPGNTIYF. Using reference TRBV7-2 and TRBJ1-3 for the parts outside the CDR3, the full variable domain is GAGVSQSPSNKVTEKGKDVELRCDPISGHTALYWYRQSLGQGLEFLIYFQGNSAPDKSGLPSDRFSAERTGGSVSTLTIQRTQQEDSAVYLCASSMDRGPGNTIYFGEGSWLTVV.

The chain combines TRBV7-9 with TRBJ1-1; no clear D gene. The CDR3 is 14 amino acids. CDR1 is SEHNR and CDR2 is FQNEAQ in the germline V gene (reference sequence). V lost 1 base and J 6 bases, leaving 12 bases between the germline ends. This chain's CDR3 is CASSLGGFKAEAFF. The DNA of the CDR3 is TGTGCCAGCAGCTTAGGCGGTTTTAAGGCTGAAGCTTTCTTT.

V and J are TRBV19 and TRBJ1-4, with 8 bases lining up with TRBD1. Germline V lookup: CDR1 LNHDA, CDR2 SQIVND (reference sequence). This CDR3 is built from 12 residues. V gave up 7 bases and J gave up 8 bases; unmatched junction bases: 3. CDR3: CASTSGGEKLFF. The CDR3 bases are TGTGCCAGTACCTCAGGGGGCGAAAAACTGTTTTTT.

This chain connects TRBV7-3 to TRBJ1-3; 7 bases map to TRBD1. The CDR3 runs 17 residues. Germline CDR1 SGHTA, CDR2 FQGTGA. The J segment lost 2 bases and the V segment lost 3 bases, leaving 10 bases of the junction unmatched. The DNA of the CDR3 is TGTGCCAGCAGCTTCTTGGGACAGTTACCACCTGGAAACACCATATATTTT. Residues: CASSFLGQLPPGNTIYF. The full variable domain, with the rest looked up from reference TRBV7-3 and TRBJ1-3, is GAGVSQTPSNKVTEKGKYVELRCDPISGHTALYWYRQSLGQGPEFLIYFQGTGAADDSGLPNDRFFAVRPEGSVSTLKIQRTERGDSAVYLCASSFLGQLPPGNTIYFGEGSWLTVV.

The chain joins TRBV5-4 to TRBJ2-6; D may be TRBD1 (6 bases). Per germline, CDR1 SGHNT and CDR2 YYREEE (reference sequence). There are 17 residues in the CDR3. Trimming pared 6 bases from V and 1 base from J, leaving 17 bases between. CDR3 nucleotides: TGTGCCAGCACAAATCCGACAGGAATATCTGGGGCCAACGTCCTGACTTTC. It translates to CASTNPTGISGANVLTF. Supplemented by reference TRBV5-4 and TRBJ2-6, the full variable domain reads ETGVTQSPTHLIKTRGQQVTLRCSSQSGHNTVSWYQQALGQGPQFIFQYYREEENGRGNFPPRFSGLQFPNYSSELNVNALELDDSALYLCASTNPTGISGANVLTFGAGSRLTVL.

This clone was picked up a small number of times. The chain couples TRBV7-2 to TRBJ2-3, with 9 bases identical to TRBD2. The CDR3 has 16 amino acids. V was pared by 6 bases and J by 2 bases, with 9 bases of the junction left unmatched. CDR1 SGHTA and CDR2 FQGNSA come from the germline V gene. The CDR3 nucleotides read TGTGCCAGCAGAAGACGACTAGCGGAGATCACAGATACGCAGTATTTT. This translates into CASRRRLAEITDTQYF.

V and J are TRBV9 and TRBJ1-2, with TRBD1 identical over 12 bases. Germline V gives CDR1 SGDLS, CDR2 YYNGEE. This CDR3 is 15 amino acids long. V was clipped by 4 bases and J by 5 bases; unmatched bases: 6. The CDR3 DNA follows: TGTGCCAGCAGCCCTGGGACAGGGGGCAGGTATGGCTACACCTTC. Translation gives CASSPGTGGRYGYTF.

This clone was observed a handful of times. The chain carries TRBV5-4 and TRBJ2-2; 9 bases agree with TRBD1. CDR1 is SGHNT, CDR2 YYREEE, per germline (reference sequence). This CDR3 region has 15 residues. Unmatched junction bases numbered 6, after V lost 6 bases and J lost 3 bases. DNA for the CDR3: TGTGCCAGCACCCTCGACAGGGGGTACACCGGGGAGCTGTTTTTT. Its protein is CASTLDRGYTGELFF. Filled out from reference TRBV5-4 and TRBJ2-2, the complete variable domain reads ETGVTQSPTHLIKTRGQQVTLRCSSQSGHNTVSWYQQALGQGPQFIFQYYREEENGRGNFPPRFSGLQFPNYSSELNVNALELDDSALYLCASTLDRGYTGELFFGEGSRLTVL.

J is TRBJ2-3 and V is TRBV19; 11 bases are a match to TRBD2. Unmatched junction bases numbered 15, after V lost 7 bases and J lost 0 bases. Germline lookup yields CDR1 LNHDA and CDR2 SQIVND (reference sequence). The CDR3 runs to 19 residues. The CDR3 sequence: CASKGSGGGLQSSTDTQYF. The CDR3 region has the DNA TGTGCCAGTAAGGGTAGCGGGGGGGGTCTTCAGTCTAGCACAGATACGCAGTATTTT.

A few counts support this clone. The chain employs TRBV30 and TRBJ1-2; D ambiguous. V dropped 0 bases and J dropped 0 bases, with 5 bases sitting between them. Germline V CDR1 and CDR2: GTSNPN, SVGIG (reference sequence). The CDR3 is made up of 13 amino acids. The CDR3 sequence: CAWSVIANYGYTF. The CDR3, as DNA: TGTGCCTGGAGTGTGATAGCTAACTATGGCTACACCTTC.

In its sample, this clone was seen once. The J gene is TRBJ1-4, the V gene TRBV28, with D possibly being TRBD1 (6 bases). This CDR3 comprises 14 residues. Germline V gene lookup returns CDR1 MDHEN and CDR2 SYDVKM. V was clipped by 5 bases and J by 3 bases, with 10 bases between them. This CDR3 reads CASSGGGPNEKLFF. The DNA for the CDR3 is TGTGCCAGCAGTGGGGGGGGCCCTAATGAAAAACTGTTTTTT.

In nucleotides, the CDR3 is TGTGCCACCAGTTCCGGGTTCCCAAATCAGCCCCAGCATTTT. Translation gives CATSSGFPNQPQHF. The V and J genes are TRBV24-1 and TRBJ1-5; unclear D gene. Germline V CDR1 and CDR2: KGHDR, SFDVKD. The CDR3 length is 14 residues. With 6 bases removed from V and 4 bases from J, the gap between germline ends came to 12 bases.

The V call is TRBV5-5, the J call TRBJ2-2; D possibly corresponds to TRBD1 (6 bases). From germline, CDR1 is SGHKS and CDR2 YYEKEE (reference sequence). CDR3 length: 15 residues. Trimming pared 4 bases from V and 1 base from J, leaving 11 bases between. CDR3 DNA sequence: TGTGCCAGCAGCCGGGACACTATGAACACCGGGGAGCTGTTTTTT. Amino acid sequence: CASSRDTMNTGELFF.

The chain uses TRBV6-5 and TRBJ2-7; maybe TRBD2 (6 bases). The germline V gene has CDR1 MNHEY and CDR2 SVGAGI. The CDR3 has 16 residues. V was shortened by 4 bases and J by 1 base, with 17 bases between the two germline ends. The CDR3 loop is CASSFPPAGISYEQYF. The CDR3 nucleotides read TGTGCCAGCAGTTTCCCCCCGGCGGGGATTTCCTACGAGCAGTACTTC.

The chain employs TRBV19 and TRBJ2-1, with TRBD1 as a possible D gene (6 bases). V was shortened by 3 bases and J by 0 bases, with 21 bases between the two germline ends. Per germline, CDR1 LNHDA and CDR2 SQIVND (reference sequence). The CDR3 contains 19 residues. CDR3 protein: CASSISRGRGLPSYNEQFF. In nucleotides, the CDR3 is TGTGCCAGTAGTATCAGTCGCGGCAGGGGATTACCCTCCTACAATGAGCAGTTCTTC.

The rearrangement joins TRBV7-3 to TRBJ2-1, with D tentatively TRBD1 (5 bases). Germline assignment: CDR1 SGHTA and CDR2 FQGTGA. The CDR3 runs to 11 residues. Trimming removed 4 bases from V and 11 bases from J, with 9 bases in between. The CDR3 here is CASSSDTKQFF. CDR3 DNA: TGTGCCAGCAGCTCGGACACAAAGCAGTTCTTC.

The J gene is TRBJ2-7, the V gene TRBV3-1 (or the pseudogene TRBV3-2); 9 nucleotides agree with TRBD1. The CDR3 consists of 16 residues. Germline trimming cut 4 bases from V and 1 base from J; bases unmatched to any gene: 8. Germline-derived CDR1 and CDR2 are LGHDT and YNNKEL (reference sequence). CDR3 loop: CASSPTPGQGSYEQYV. In nucleotides, the CDR3 is TGTGCCAGCAGCCCTACGCCGGGACAGGGATCCTACGAGCAGTACGTC.

The chain uses TRBV2 and TRBJ1-2; possible D gene TRBD1, 5 bases. Germline values: CDR1 SNHLY, CDR2 FYNNEI. Trimming removed 0 bases from V and 8 bases from J, with 19 bases in between. The length of the CDR3 is 16 residues. In nucleotides, the CDR3 is TGTGCCAGCAGTGAAGCGCTTCAGGGCAGGGCGAAGGGCTACACCTTC. Encoded protein: CASSEALQGRAKGYTF.

The rearrangement joins TRBV3-1 (or the pseudogene TRBV3-2) to TRBJ1-1; 7 bases are shared with TRBD1. Germline-derived CDR1 and CDR2 are LGHDT and YNNKEL (reference sequence). The CDR3 covers 13 residues. V was clipped by 6 bases and J by 11 bases; unmatched bases: 12. CDR3 DNA sequence: TGTGCCAGCAGACCTCGACAGGGCGGAACGGCTTTCTTT. As protein: CASRPRQGGTAFF.

The chain employs TRBV5-1 and TRBJ1-2, with D possibly being TRBD1 (5 bases). There are 15 residues in the CDR3. V lost 0 bases, J lost 3 bases, and 12 bases lay in between. Germline V lookup: CDR1 SGHRS, CDR2 YFSETQ. In nucleotides, the CDR3 is TGCGCCAGCAGCTTGGAGGGGTCAGGTCACTATGGCTACACCTTC. Its translation is CASSLEGSGHYGYTF. The complete variable domain, with remaining parts taken from reference TRBV5-1 and TRBJ1-2, reads KAGVTQTPRYLIKTRGQQVTLSCSPISGHRSVSWYQQTPGQGLQFLFEYFSETQRNKGNFPGRFSGRQFSNSRSEMNVSTLELGDSALYLCASSLEGSGHYGYTFGSGTRLTVV.

The V and J genes are TRBV7-9 and TRBJ2-3; 10 bases match TRBD2. The CDR3 has 18 amino acids. Trimming cost V 7 bases and J 0 bases; bases outside gene matches: 13. From germline, CDR1 is SEHNR and CDR2 FQNEAQ (reference sequence). The CDR3, as DNA: TGTGCCAGCACCCAACCTAGCGGGGGAAAAACTAGCACAGATACGCAGTATTTT. Its translation is CASTQPSGGKTSTDTQYF.

V gene TRBV2 combines with J gene TRBJ2-1; weak D call: TRBD1 (6 bases). This CDR3 has 12 residues. Per the germline V gene, CDR1 is SNHLY and CDR2 is FYNNEI. The V gene lost 6 bases and the J gene lost 7 bases, with 10 bases spanning the gap. DNA of the CDR3: TGTGCCAGCAGCGGACAGATGAATGAGCAGTTCTTC. Translating gives CASSGQMNEQFF.

The chain employs TRBV29-1 and TRBJ1-2, with D possibly being TRBD1 (6 bases). Trimming removed 5 bases from V and 8 bases from J, with 9 bases in between. The germline CDR1 and CDR2 sequences are SQVTM and ANQGSEA. CDR3 length equals 10 residues. The CDR3 DNA is TGCAGCGTTTGGACAGACGGCTACACCTTC. This gives the protein CSVWTDGYTF. The whole variable domain, remainder taken from reference TRBV29-1 and TRBJ1-2, is SAVISQKPSRDICQRGTSLTIQCQVDSQVTMMFWYRQQPGQSLTLIATANQGSEATYESGFVIDKFPISRPNLTFSTLTVSNMSPEDSSIYLCSVWTDGYTFGSGTRLTVV.

This chain joins TRBV5-4 and TRBJ2-7, with D perhaps matching TRBD2 (6 bases). CDR1 and CDR2 (germline): SGHNT, YYREEE (reference sequence). V gave up 7 bases and J gave up 0 bases, with 8 bases separating them. The CDR3 runs to 12 residues. The CDR3 sequence is CASGDSSYEQYF. In DNA form, the CDR3 reads TGTGCCAGCGGGGACTCCTCCTACGAGCAGTACTTC.

J is TRBJ1-2 and V is TRBV4-1; TRBD1 matches 9 bases. The CDR3 loop spans 15 amino acids. Germline V lookup: CDR1 MGHRA, CDR2 YSYEKL. The V gene end was trimmed by 3 bases and the J gene end by 5 bases; junction bases not matched to a gene: 7. The CDR3 sequence is CASSHPGTGIYGYTF. For the CDR3, the DNA is TGCGCCAGCAGCCACCCCGGGACAGGGATATATGGCTACACCTTC.